The 32 T cell receptor beta chains below all came from one sample that was sequenced in a study of CD8+ T cells in alopecia areata (dated by TCRdb to about 2018). Pooled mouse cutaneous lymph node cells were stained for CD4, CD8alpha, NKG2D, NKG2ACE and other markers and were then sorted on a BD Influx. Libraries were constructed by the immunoSEQ multiplex PCR assay. RNA was extracted from all samples and reverse transcribed into cDNA as template for TCR sequencing. TCRdb re-hosts the immuneACCESS table, in-frame sequences only. Its copies lack some clones; in the studies checked, an unresolved V gene accounts for under half of them, and the cause for the rest is not known. For this sample, 200,000 to 300,000 clones appear and none is a singleton. Clones ranked in the top ten supply 1.2% of the sample. Sequenced input: CD4+ T cells sorted from a lymph node. All receptors derive from a C3H/HeJ mouse with alopecia areata. These mice carry the MHC haplotype H2-k.

This clone was counted only a few times. Germline and genes here are mouse. Sequencing ends 4 residues short of the CDR3 end; the germline J gene provides the rest. This chain connects TRBV5 to TRBJ1-2; no firm D call. The CDR3 loop spans 15 amino acids. In germline, CDR1 is LGHNA, CDR2 YNLKQL (reference sequence). Between the trimmed V and J ends, which lost 0 bases and 0 bases, there was a span of 8 bases. CDR3 region: CASSQERVANSDYTF. CDR3 DNA (partial): TGTGCCAGCAGCCAAGAAAGGGTTGCAAACTCC.

With regard to this clone: The genes are named according to mouse. The read ends 4 residues before the CDR3 terminus; that terminus is restored from the germline J gene. This rearrangement joins TRBV5 to TRBJ2-1; TRBD2 matches at 14 bases. V gave up 2 bases and J gave up 3 bases; unmatched junction bases: 3. From germline, CDR1 is LGHNA and CDR2 YNLKQL (reference sequence). The length of the CDR3 is 17 residues. The DNA read from the CDR3 is TGTGCCAGCAGCCAACCCGGGACTGGGGGGGCCTATGCT. It is translated as CASSQPGTGGAYA. In full, the CDR3 is CASSQPGTGGAYAEQFF.

This clone was counted only a few times. Each gene name is a mouse one. The read finishes 4 residues shy of the CDR3 end, and the germline J gene is used to complete it. The same CDR3 also results from other DNA sequences found in this sample. The chain has TRBV19 and TRBJ2-5; 9 nucleotides align to TRBD2. CDR1 and CDR2 (germline): FNHDT, SITEND (reference sequence). The length of the CDR3 is 14 residues. The V and J ends lost 4 bases and 2 bases, in that order; junction bases with no gene match: 2. The part of the CDR3 DNA that was read is TGTGCCAGCAGTCCGGGACTGGGCCAAGAC. Translating gives CASSPGLGQD. The CDR3 in full is CASSPGLGQDTQYF.

This clone was observed a few times. The listed genes are named as in mouse. The read stops 4 residues short of the end of the CDR3; the missing end is completed from the germline J gene. The chain joins TRBV19 to TRBJ2-3; D not certain. This CDR3 spans 14 amino acids. V was pared by 1 base and J by 0 bases, with 6 bases between. Germline-derived CDR1 and CDR2 are FNHDT and SITEND (reference sequence). The CDR3 DNA, read in part, is TGTGCCAGCAGTATAACACCTAGTGCAGAA. Translation gives CASSITPSAE. The full CDR3 protein reads CASSITPSAETLYF.

A few counts support this clone. The genes are named according to mouse. With the read ending 4 residues before the CDR3 end, the germline J gene is used to fill in that end. This chain links TRBV19 with TRBJ2-3; D is unclear. CDR1 and CDR2 from the germline V gene are FNHDT and SITEND (reference sequence). The CDR3 loop spans 14 amino acids. Trimming removed 3 bases from V and 0 bases from J, with 8 bases in between. The CDR3 bases that were read are TGTGCCAGCAGTAGCCTCCAGAGTGCAGAA. Protein sequence: CASSSLQSAE. The whole CDR3 sequence reads CASSSLQSAETLYF.

Of note for this clone: The genes are named according to mouse. The read terminates 4 residues ahead of where the CDR3 ends, so the germline J gene completes it. V usage is TRBV5 and J usage is TRBJ2-7, with 7 bases lining up with TRBD1. Germline CDR1 and CDR2: LGHNA and YNLKQL (reference sequence). This CDR3 has 14 amino acids. CDR3 amino acids: CASSPRQGGDEQYF. Partial CDR3 DNA: TGTGCCAGCAGCCCACGACAGGGAGGAGAT.

This clone was observed a handful of times. Mouse gene names and germline throughout. The read ends 4 residues early relative to the CDR3; the germline J gene fills the gap. The chain joins TRBV17 to TRBJ2-5; 8 nucleotides line up with TRBD2. From germline, CDR1 is MNHDT and CDR2 YYDKIL. This CDR3 has 15 residues. The V and J ends lost 2 bases and 3 bases, in that order; junction bases with no gene match: 4. The sequenced CDR3 bases are TGTGCTAGCAGTAGAAGACTGGGGAGTCAAGAC. Protein sequence: CASSRRLGSQD. The whole CDR3 sequence is CASSRRLGSQDTQYF.

Concerning this clone: Gene names and germline refer to mouse. The CDR3 is cut off 4 residues early in the read; its end comes from the germline J gene. V gene TRBV13-1 combines with J gene TRBJ2-2, with TRBD2 identical over 12 bases. The germline V gene encodes CDR1 NSHNY and CDR2 SYGAGN. With V trimmed by 5 bases and J by 1 base, 12 bases remained unmatched. The CDR3 contains 19 residues. CDR3 DNA, as far as it was read: TGTGCCAGCAGGGGATGGGGGGGACTGGGGGGAAAAAACACCGGG. As protein: CASRGWGGLGGKNTG. Given in full, the CDR3 is CASRGWGGLGGKNTGQLYF.

This clone was observed a few times. Gene names and germline refer to mouse. The sequence runs out 4 residues before the end of the CDR3; the remainder is reconstructed from the germline J gene. V is TRBV1 and J is TRBJ2-1; 11 bases fit TRBD2. Germline-derived CDR1 and CDR2 are NSQYPW and LRSPGD (reference sequence). The CDR3 spans 15 residues. CDR3 DNA, as far as it was read: TGCACCTGCAGTGCCAAGGGACTGGGGGTCTCT. Its translation is CTCSAKGLGVS. From start to end, the CDR3 is CTCSAKGLGVSEQFF.

This clone was counted ten times or more. Mouse germline and gene names are used. The read ends 4 residues shy of where the CDR3 ends; the end is completed using the germline J gene. Other DNA sequences in this sample translate to the same CDR3. V and J are TRBV13-1 and TRBJ2-3; 11 bases fit TRBD2. From germline, CDR1 is NSHNY and CDR2 SYGAGN. The CDR3 consists of 15 residues. The ends lost 5 bases at V and 0 bases at J; junction bases unmatched: 2. The CDR3 loop is CASRGTGGSAETLYF. Partial CDR3 DNA: TGTGCCAGCAGGGGGACTGGGGGTAGTGCAGAA.

With regard to this clone: No DNA is shown, since the ends of the CDR3 on it are uncertain; the CDR3 is the one TCRdb lists. Genes and germline come from the mouse. J is TRBJ2-1 and V is TRBV23; the table gives TRBD2 as D, unverified against the DNA. The CDR3 is 16 residues long, ends included. CDR1 and CDR2 from the germline V gene are KGHTA and FQNQQP. The CDR3 here is CAPAVIRDWGYAEQFF.

Comment on this clone: Genes here carry mouse names. The read stops 4 residues short of the end of the CDR3; the missing end is completed from the germline J gene. The chain combines TRBV5 with TRBJ2-5, with 9 bases matching TRBD2. There are 15 residues in the CDR3. Per germline, CDR1 LGHNA and CDR2 YNLKQL (reference sequence). CDR3 protein: CASSHDWGSVDTQYF. The covered CDR3 bases are TGTGCCAGCAGCCATGACTGGGGGAGTGTGGAC.

Note on this clone: The genes are named according to mouse. The read finishes 4 residues shy of the CDR3 end, and the germline J gene is used to complete it. This rearrangement joins TRBV19 to TRBJ2-2; TRBD1 is a possible D gene (6 bases). From germline, CDR1 is FNHDT and CDR2 SITEND (reference sequence). This CDR3 has 13 amino acids. The part of the CDR3 DNA that was read is TGTGCCAGTTCCTTATCAGGGGAAGGG. Its translation: CASSLSGEG. In full, the CDR3 is CASSLSGEGQLYF.

The sample holds a few counts of this clone. Germline and genes: mouse. Sequencing ends 4 residues short of the CDR3 end; the germline J gene provides the rest. The gene calls are TRBV19 and TRBJ2-5; 9 nucleotides line up with TRBD2. The CDR3 is 14 residues long. The germline V gene has CDR1 FNHDT and CDR2 SITEND (reference sequence). The CDR3 is CASSKTGGEDTQYF. Incomplete CDR3 DNA: TGTGCCAGCAGTAAGACTGGGGGAGAGGAC.

With regard to this clone: The gene names here belong to mouse. The read is 4 residues too short to cover the CDR3 end, so that end is filled in from the germline J gene. The genes are TRBV1 and TRBJ2-5, with 9 bases aligning to TRBD2. With V trimmed by 6 bases and J by 0 bases, 1 base remained unmatched. The CDR3 covers 14 residues. Germline assignment: CDR1 NSQYPW and CDR2 LRSPGD (reference sequence). CDR3: CTCRTGGNQDTQYF. The covered CDR3 bases are TGCACCTGCAGGACTGGGGGTAACCAAGAC.

This clone was detected only a few times. Germline and genes: mouse. The read stops 4 residues short of the end of the CDR3; the missing end is completed from the germline J gene. This sequence joins TRBV5 and TRBJ2-3; the match to TRBD1 covers 8 bases. In germline, CDR1 is LGHNA, CDR2 YNLKQL (reference sequence). The CDR3 loop spans 16 amino acids. The ends lost 3 bases at V and 0 bases at J; junction bases unmatched: 5. This CDR3 is CASSHGTGTSAETLYF. The covered CDR3 bases are TGTGCCAGCAGCCACGGGACAGGAACTAGTGCAGAA.

There are a few counts of this clone. Gene names are mouse gene names. The read gets to within 4 residues of the CDR3 end, and the germline J gene fills in the rest. The chain uses TRBV19 and TRBJ2-3; 8 bases agree with TRBD2. V lost 3 bases, J lost 0 bases, and 3 bases stayed unmatched. This CDR3 is 15 amino acids long. Germline assignment: CDR1 FNHDT and CDR2 SITEND (reference sequence). The sequenced CDR3 bases are TGTGCCAGCAGTACTGGGGGGTTTAGTGCAGAA. It specifies CASSTGGFSAE. The full CDR3 reads CASSTGGFSAETLYF.

This clone has only a few counts. Germline and genes here are mouse. The CDR3 reads CASTSGTTNTEVFF. The sequenced CDR3 bases are TGTGCCAGCACCTCCGGGACAACAAACACA. This chain connects TRBV19 to TRBJ1-1; a weak D match, TRBD1 (6 bases). Sequencing ends 4 residues short of the CDR3 end; the germline J gene provides the rest. Germline CDR1 reads FNHDT; CDR2 reads SITEND (reference sequence). V gave up 6 bases and J gave up 0 bases, with 12 bases separating them. This CDR3 has 14 amino acids.

Notes on this clone: Gene names and germline refer to mouse. Sequencing ends 4 residues short of the CDR3 end; the germline J gene provides the rest. V is TRBV5 and J is TRBJ2-5, with TRBD2 identical over 10 bases. CDR3 length: 16 amino acids. V lost 4 bases, J lost 2 bases, and 6 bases stayed unmatched. CDR1 and CDR2 from the germline V gene are LGHNA and YNLKQL (reference sequence). The CDR3 protein is CASSLRTGGGQDTQYF. Incomplete CDR3 DNA: TGTGCCAGCAGCCTCCGGACTGGGGGAGGCCAAGAC.

A note on this clone: Gene names refer to mouse genes. Read coverage stops 4 residues before the CDR3 terminus; the germline J gene supplies the remainder. J is TRBJ2-3 and V is TRBV13-1; 10 bases map to TRBD2. Germline lookup yields CDR1 NSHNY and CDR2 SYGAGN. Trimming cost V 2 bases and J 0 bases; bases outside gene matches: 3. This CDR3 has 16 amino acids. CDR3 sequence reads: CASSEGLGASAETLYF. Incomplete CDR3 DNA: TGTGCCAGCAGTGAAGGACTGGGGGCTAGTGCAGAA.

In the case of this clone: The gene names here belong to mouse. The read falls 4 residues short of the CDR3 end, and the missing part is taken from the germline J gene. The chain employs TRBV31 and TRBJ2-4; 8 bases match TRBD2. Trimming took 4 bases from V and 1 from J; bases not matched to a gene: 10. Germline lookup yields CDR1 GKSSPN and CDR2 SITVG. This CDR3 is built from 16 residues. The CDR3 here is CAWTSWGALRQNTLYF. The part of the CDR3 DNA that was read is TGTGCCTGGACCTCCTGGGGGGCCCTTCGTCAAAAC.

Notes on this clone: Mouse germline and gene names are used. The sequenced fragment ends 4 residues before the CDR3 boundary, so the rest is inferred from the germline J gene. Other DNA sequences in the same sample also yield this CDR3. The chain links TRBV13-1 to TRBJ1-2; 9 nucleotides align to TRBD1. The CDR3 runs to 15 residues. The V and J ends lost 5 bases and 3 bases, in that order; junction bases with no gene match: 8. Looked up from germline, CDR1 is NSHNY and CDR2 is SYGAGN. The CDR3 here is CASSDRDREDSDYTF. CDR3 bases read: TGTGCCAGCAGCGACCGGGACAGGGAGGACTCC.

To note about this clone: Gene names and germline refer to mouse. Read data end 4 residues before the CDR3 end; the end is taken from the germline J gene. The chain uses TRBV19 and TRBJ2-2; 7 bases fit TRBD1. V trimming: 4 bases; J trimming: 0 bases; junction bases outside the gene matches: 3. The CDR3 is 15 amino acids. Germline-derived CDR1 and CDR2 are FNHDT and SITEND (reference sequence). CDR3 loop: CASSSRGSNTGQLYF. The sequenced CDR3 bases are TGTGCCAGCAGTTCCAGGGGGTCAAACACCGGG. The full variable domain, in which reference TRBV19 and TRBJ2-2 provide the parts outside the CDR3, is GGIITQTPKFLIGQEGQKLTLKCQQNFNHDTMYWYRQDSGKGLRLIYYSITENDLQKGDLSEGYDASREKKSSFSLTVTSAQKNEMAVFLCASSSRGSNTGQLYFGEGSKLTVL.

The table lists this clone with a few counts. The germline and genes are mouse ones. The CDR3 end is not reached by the read, which stops 4 residues before it; the germline J gene fills it in. This chain connects TRBV14 to TRBJ2-2; D remains ambiguous. Germline V gives CDR1 SGHDT, CDR2 FRDEAV. Trimming pared 2 bases from V and 0 bases from J, leaving 5 bases between. The CDR3 is 14 residues long. CDR3 sequence: CASSLQSNTGQLYF. CDR3 DNA, as far as it was read: TGTGCCAGCAGTTTACAGTCAAACACCGGG.

This clone was seen only a few times. Gene names and germline match the mouse. Coverage ceases 4 residues before the CDR3 finishes, and the germline J gene fills in the end. V gene TRBV19 combines with J gene TRBJ2-3; 7 bases map to TRBD1. From germline, CDR1 is FNHDT and CDR2 SITEND (reference sequence). The CDR3 has 15 residues. Losses at the gene ends were 6 bases for V and 0 bases for J; bases not matched to a gene: 7. This CDR3 reads CASTPGQTSAETLYF. The CDR3 DNA, read in part, is TGTGCCAGCACCCCGGGACAGACTAGTGCAGAA.

This clone was seen a handful of times. Genes here carry mouse names. The read stops 4 residues short of the end of the CDR3; the missing end is completed from the germline J gene. This chain uses TRBV19 with TRBJ1-1; weak D call: TRBD1 (6 bases). The length of the CDR3 is 12 residues. The germline V gene has CDR1 FNHDT and CDR2 SITEND (reference sequence). The CDR3 here is CASSPGTTEVFF. Partial CDR3 DNA: TGTGCCAGCAGTCCCGGGACAACA.

Comments on this clone: Germline and genes: mouse. The sequenced CDR3 bases are TGTGCCAGCAGCCAACTGGGACAGGGGGCGCTTGCT. Its protein product is CASSQLGQGALA. The complete CDR3 reads CASSQLGQGALAEQFF. The V gene is TRBV5, the J gene TRBJ2-1, with 12 nucleotides matching TRBD1. The read terminates 4 residues before the CDR3 end, so the remaining end is supplied by the germline J gene. Unmatched junction bases numbered 5, after V lost 2 bases and J lost 6 bases. Germline CDR1 is LGHNA and CDR2 is YNLKQL (reference sequence). The CDR3 is 16 amino acids.

A note on this clone: Mouse germline and gene names are used. Read coverage stops 4 residues before the CDR3 terminus; the germline J gene supplies the remainder. The chain couples TRBV13-1 to TRBJ2-1; TRBD2 aligns across 8 bases. Germline assignment: CDR1 NSHNY and CDR2 SYGAGN. Unmatched junction bases numbered 6, after V lost 3 bases and J lost 4 bases. The CDR3 consists of 15 residues. Incomplete CDR3 DNA: TGTGCCAGCAGTGGGCTGGGGGGTGCTTATGCT. Translating it yields CASSGLGGAYA. The CDR3 in full is CASSGLGGAYAEQFF.

This clone was counted at least ten times. The gene symbols are mouse symbols. The missing CDR3 end, 4 residues past where the read stops, is filled in from the germline J gene. The sample holds other DNA sequences that translate to the same CDR3. The J gene is TRBJ2-2, the V gene TRBV13-1, with TRBD1 identical over 8 bases. Losses at the gene ends were 1 base for V and 4 bases for J; bases not matched to a gene: 0. Germline CDR1 is NSHNY and CDR2 is SYGAGN. CDR3 size: 14 residues. Incomplete CDR3 DNA: TGTGCCAGCAGTGATACAGGGGGCACCGGG. It encodes CASSDTGGTG. The whole CDR3 sequence reads CASSDTGGTGQLYF.

Regarding this clone: Each gene name is a mouse one. This CDR3 is CASGTSYAEQFF. The part of the CDR3 DNA that was read is TGTGCCAGCGGGACATCCTATGCT. This sequence joins TRBV13-1 and TRBJ2-1; a weak D match, TRBD1 (6 bases). The DNA ends 4 residues before the CDR3 does, and the rest of the CDR3 is filled in from the germline J gene. Germline values: CDR1 NSHNY, CDR2 SYGAGN. The CDR3 consists of 12 residues. Trimming shortened V by 7 bases and J by 3 bases, and 8 bases separated the two germline ends.

Comment on this clone: The genes are named according to mouse. The read ends 4 residues before the CDR3 terminus; that terminus is restored from the germline J gene. This chain joins TRBV31 and TRBJ1-2; no clear D gene. The ends were cut back, 3 bases at V and 0 bases at J, with 8 bases in the middle. This CDR3 contains 13 residues. CDR1 and CDR2 from the germline V gene are GKSSPN and SITVG. The CDR3 loop reads CAWRASPNSDYTF. The CDR3 bases that were read are TGTGCCTGGAGAGCCAGCCCAAACTCC. Supplemented by reference TRBV31 and TRBJ1-2, the full variable domain reads AQTIHQWPVAEIKAVGSPLSLGCTIKGKSSPNLYWYWQATGGTLQQLFYSITVGQVESVVQLNLSASRPKDDQFILSTEKLLLSHSGFYLCAWRASPNSDYTFGSGTRLLVI.

About this clone itself: Gene names follow the mouse nomenclature. The read terminates 3 residues ahead of where the CDR3 ends, so the germline J gene completes it. This chain connects TRBV13-3 to TRBJ1-6; tentative D call: TRBD1 (6 bases). TRBJ1-6 belongs to the ORF category, with a function that is uncertain. V gave up 0 bases and J gave up 2 bases, with 6 bases separating them. This CDR3 has 15 amino acids. Germline V gene sequence: CDR1 NNHDY, CDR2 SYVADS. The sequenced part of the CDR3 DNA is TGTGCCAGCAGTGATGGACAGGCCTATAATTCGCCC. This translates into CASSDGQAYNSP. The CDR3 reads in full as CASSDGQAYNSPLYF.